Shown below are 26 T cell receptor beta chains from a single sample sequenced in a study of cytotoxic CD8 clonotypes in ibrutinib-treated CLL. Method: immunoSEQ multiplex PCR; TCRdb's copy keeps in-frame clones and lacks some. The sample has some 200,000 clones, around three quarters seen once. Specimen: PBMCs, collected after 24 months of ibrutinib treatment. All receptors derive from a human donor with chronic lymphocytic leukemia.

This sequence joins TRBV7-2 and TRBJ1-1, with a weak D call TRBD1 (6 bases). Germline V gene lookup returns CDR1 SGHTA and CDR2 FQGNSA. This CDR3 is built from 15 residues. V was clipped by 1 base and J by 8 bases, with 17 bases between them. This CDR3 is CASSLDGQPQREAFF. CDR3 in DNA: TGTGCCAGCAGCTTAGATGGACAGCCCCAAAGGGAAGCTTTCTTT.

The J gene is TRBJ2-2, the V gene TRBV25-1; 9 nucleotides align to TRBD1. Trimming cost V 4 bases and J 2 bases; bases outside gene matches: 8. There are 17 residues in the CDR3. Germline values: CDR1 MGHDK, CDR2 SYGVNS. CDR3 region: CASSASRTGGNTGELFF. DNA for the CDR3: TGTGCCAGCAGTGCTAGCCGTACAGGGGGCAACACCGGGGAGCTGTTTTTT.

DNA for the CDR3: TGTGCCAGCAGCATCACATCAACTAGCGGAGAGACCCAGTACTTC. Residues: CASSITSTSGETQYF. The chain carries TRBV7-9 and TRBJ2-5; the match to TRBD2 covers 8 bases. This CDR3 region has 15 residues. Germline CDR1 SEHNR, CDR2 FQNEAQ (reference sequence). Trimming cost V 5 bases and J 4 bases; bases outside gene matches: 9.

The CDR3 region is CASSISLARQETQYF. The CDR3 nucleotides read TGTGCCAGCAGCATCTCACTAGCGCGTCAAGAGACCCAGTACTTC. The V call is TRBV27, the J call TRBJ2-5; 7 bases line up with TRBD2. Germline V CDR1 and CDR2: MNHEY, SMNVEV (reference sequence). V lost 6 bases, J lost 2 bases, and 9 bases stayed unmatched. The CDR3 spans 15 residues.

The gene calls are TRBV6-5 and TRBJ2-7, with 13 bases aligning to TRBD2. Germline-derived CDR1 and CDR2 are MNHEY and SVGAGI. J was trimmed by 5 bases and V by 6 bases; bases with no gene match: 7. The CDR3 length is 15 residues. The CDR3 DNA follows: TGTGCCAGCAGCCCACTAGCGGGAGGGCGCGACGAGCAGTACTTC. Its protein product is CASSPLAGGRDEQYF.

The gene calls are TRBV30 and TRBJ1-3, with D possibly matching TRBD1 (6 bases). This CDR3 spans 16 amino acids. The germline CDR1 and CDR2 sequences are GTSNPN and SVGIG (reference sequence). Trimming took 2 bases from V and 3 from J, leaving 17 bases between them. The CDR3, as DNA: TGTGCCTGGAGTTATTTTGGGGGGCGTTTTGGAAACACCATATATTTT. Residues: CAWSYFGGRFGNTIYF. The full variable domain, with the rest looked up from reference TRBV30 and TRBJ1-3, is SQTIHQWPATLVQPVGSPLSLECTVEGTSNPNLYWYRQAAGRGLQLLFYSVGIGQISSEVPQNLSASRPQDRQFILSSKKLLLSDSGFYLCAWSYFGGRFGNTIYFGEGSWLTVV.

This clone has a single count. The chain uses TRBV5-6 and TRBJ1-1; the match to TRBD1 covers 7 bases. CDR1 SGHDT and CDR2 YYEEEE come from the germline V gene. CDR3 length: 14 residues. Trimming removed 4 bases from V and 1 base from J; junction bases left unmatched: 4. The CDR3 sequence: CASSPRQGNTEAFF. DNA for the CDR3: TGTGCCAGCAGCCCAAGACAGGGGAACACTGAAGCTTTCTTT.

In this sample, this clone turned up a few times. The gene calls are TRBV2 and TRBJ1-1; a weak D match, TRBD1 (5 bases). CDR1 is SNHLY and CDR2 is FYNNEI in the germline V gene. Trimming pared 8 bases from V and 2 bases from J, leaving 12 bases between. The CDR3 runs 13 residues. The CDR3 sequence is CASQRTLNTEAFF. The CDR3 nucleotides are TGTGCCAGCCAAAGGACACTCAACACTGAAGCTTTCTTT.

CDR3 nucleotide sequence: TGTGCCAGCAACAGTAGGGGCAACTACGAGCAGTACTTC. It specifies CASNSRGNYEQYF. This chain links TRBV11-2 with TRBJ2-7, with D perhaps TRBD1 (5 bases). The germline CDR1 and CDR2 sequences are SGHAT and FQNNGV. Trimming removed 7 bases from V and 3 bases from J, with 13 bases in between. The CDR3 sequence is 13 residues long.

This sequence joins TRBV7-3 and TRBJ2-7; 7 bases line up with TRBD2. The CDR3 is 16 amino acids. V trimming: 3 bases; J trimming: 6 bases; junction bases outside the gene matches: 14. Germline-derived CDR1 and CDR2 are SGHTA and FQGTGA. CDR3 amino acids: CASSFRLAAVPPEQYF. CDR3 DNA sequence: TGTGCCAGCAGCTTCCGGCTAGCGGCGGTACCCCCCGAGCAGTACTTC.

V gene TRBV27 combines with J gene TRBJ2-7; D is undetermined. With 0 bases removed from V and 4 bases from J, the gap between germline ends came to 7 bases. CDR1 is MNHEY, CDR2 SMNVEV, per germline (reference sequence). The CDR3 loop spans 13 amino acids. The CDR3 sequence is CASSLSEDYEQYF. CDR3 DNA: TGTGCCAGCAGTTTATCTGAGGATTACGAGCAGTACTTC.

The chain combines TRBV9 with TRBJ2-1; D ambiguous. CDR1 SGDLS and CDR2 YYNGEE come from the germline V gene. The CDR3 is 11 residues long. Trimming pared 2 bases from V and 4 bases from J, leaving 1 base between. The CDR3 spells CASSVYNEQFF. CDR3 coding DNA: TGTGCCAGCAGCGTTTACAATGAGCAGTTCTTC.

The rearrangement links TRBV30 to TRBJ2-2; D gene ambiguous. Between the trimmed V and J ends, which lost 4 bases and 2 bases, there was a span of 8 bases. The CDR3 is made up of 13 amino acids. Germline CDR1 reads GTSNPN; CDR2 reads SVGIG (reference sequence). CDR3 sequence (DNA): TGTGCCTGGACGGCCAGCAACACCGGGGAGCTGTTTTTT. Translating it yields CAWTASNTGELFF.

V gene TRBV7-2 combines with J gene TRBJ1-2; a possible D gene is TRBD1 (6 bases). Germline CDR1 reads SGHTA; CDR2 reads FQGNSA. Trimming removed 6 bases from V and 7 bases from J, with 15 bases in between. There are 13 residues in the CDR3. In DNA form, the CDR3 reads TGTGCCAGCAGTAAGACAGGCTGGCTTGGCTACACCTTC. It is translated as CASSKTGWLGYTF. Drawing the rest from reference TRBV7-2 and TRBJ1-2, the complete variable domain is GAGVSQSPSNKVTEKGKDVELRCDPISGHTALYWYRQSLGQGLEFLIYFQGNSAPDKSGLPSDRFSAERTGGSVSTLTIQRTQQEDSAVYLCASSKTGWLGYTFGSGTRLTVV.

This chain connects TRBV7-8 to TRBJ2-7; D is unresolved. The CDR3 is made up of 14 amino acids. Trimming removed 1 base from V and 1 base from J, with 8 bases in between. Germline values: CDR1 SGHVS, CDR2 FQNEAQ. CDR3 DNA sequence: TGTGCCAGCAGCTTAGTCCGCAGTTCCTACGAGCAGTACTTC. Translated, it gives CASSLVRSSYEQYF.

The chain has TRBV9 and TRBJ2-1; TRBD2 matches 7 bases. This CDR3 is 15 amino acids long. The ends lost 6 bases at V and 5 bases at J; junction bases unmatched: 11. Germline CDR1 is SGDLS and CDR2 is YYNGEE. The CDR3 reads CASTLTGTTNNEQFF. The CDR3 bases are TGTGCCAGCACCTTAACCGGGACTACCAACAATGAGCAGTTCTTC.

The CDR3 loop reads CASSLEGATSTDTQYF. DNA for the CDR3: TGTGCCAGCAGCTTAGAGGGGGCAACTAGCACAGATACGCAGTATTTT. This sequence joins TRBV7-6 and TRBJ2-3, with 7 bases that match TRBD1. The CDR3 spans 16 residues. V was clipped by 1 base and J by 0 bases; unmatched bases: 4. Germline CDR1 reads SGHVS; CDR2 reads FNYEAQ.

The chain uses TRBV5-6 and TRBJ2-1; perhaps TRBD1 as D (6 bases). Germline V gene lookup returns CDR1 SGHDT and CDR2 YYEEEE. The V gene lost 7 bases and the J gene lost 4 bases, with 18 bases spanning the gap. The CDR3 runs 15 residues. CDR3 residues: CASSGPGQIYNEQFF. CDR3 DNA sequence: TGTGCCAGCTCTGGACCGGGACAAATTTACAATGAGCAGTTCTTC.

The sample holds a few counts of this clone. The V and J genes are TRBV7-9 and TRBJ2-6, with D hard to call. Germline loops: CDR1 SEHNR, CDR2 FQNEAQ (reference sequence). Trimming stripped 6 bases from V and 4 bases from J, with 10 bases between. CDR3 length: 14 residues. The CDR3: CASSSSAGANVLTF. CDR3 coding DNA: TGTGCCAGCAGTTCATCGGCCGGGGCCAACGTCCTGACTTTC.

This chain joins TRBV6-5 and TRBJ1-3, with a possible D match to TRBD1 (5 bases). CDR3 length: 14 residues. Between the trimmed V and J ends, which lost 2 bases and 1 base, there was a span of 6 bases. Germline V gives CDR1 MNHEY, CDR2 SVGAGI. Here the CDR3 DNA reads TGTGCCAGCAGTTACGGGGGTTCTGGAAACACCATATATTTT. Protein product: CASSYGGSGNTIYF.

This clone was seen a few times. The V call is TRBV6-1, the J call TRBJ2-7; no definite D call. The CDR3 length is 14 residues. V was clipped by 2 bases and J by 4 bases, with 12 bases between them. CDR1 is MNHNS, CDR2 SASEGT, per germline. CDR3: CASSESSVTYEQYF. CDR3 nucleotides: TGTGCCAGCAGTGAATCGAGCGTAACTTACGAGCAGTACTTC.

The gene calls are TRBV5-6 and TRBJ1-5; TRBD1 matches 8 bases. The length of the CDR3 is 14 residues. V trimming: 4 bases; J trimming: 5 bases; junction bases outside the gene matches: 5. Germline CDR1 SGHDT, CDR2 YYEEEE. The CDR3 DNA reads TGTGCCAGCAGCAGGAGGACAGGGCATCAGCCCCAGCATTTT. This gives the protein CASSRRTGHQPQHF.

This chain uses TRBV4-2 with TRBJ1-5, with 8 positions matching TRBD1. This CDR3 region has 16 residues. Trimming cost V 2 bases and J 4 bases; bases outside gene matches: 7. Germline assignment: CDR1 LGHNA and CDR2 YNFKEQ. The CDR3 is CASSQIAGQGNQPQHF. CDR3 DNA sequence: TGTGCCAGCAGCCAAATCGCCGGACAGGGAAATCAGCCCCAGCATTTT.

The chain is built from TRBV6-5 and TRBJ2-7; either TRBD1 or TRBD2 may supply D (6 bases each). This CDR3 is built from 13 residues. Trimming took 2 bases from V and 6 from J, leaving 11 bases between them. Per germline, CDR1 MNHEY and CDR2 SVGAGI. The CDR3 DNA reads TGTGCCAGCAGTTACCTACAGGGACTCGAGCAGTACTTC. Protein: CASSYLQGLEQYF.

This clone was recorded a few times. The chain is built from TRBV10-3 and TRBJ1-5, with D perhaps TRBD1 (6 bases). Germline assignment: CDR1 ENHRY and CDR2 SYGVKD. V lost 6 bases and J lost 5, with 14 bases in between. The CDR3 totals 14 residues. The CDR3 is CAISSTGSDQPQHF. The CDR3, as DNA: TGTGCCATCAGCAGCACAGGGTCGGATCAGCCCCAGCATTTT.

The CDR3 loop reads CASSRLAGGGNEQFF. The CDR3 coding sequence is TGTGCCAGCAGCCGCTTAGCGGGAGGAGGCAATGAGCAGTTCTTC. V usage is TRBV2 and J usage is TRBJ2-1, with 10 positions matching TRBD2. V dropped 6 bases and J dropped 6; count of bases not matched to a gene: 8. The CDR3 has 15 amino acids. Germline V gene data show CDR1 as SNHLY and CDR2 as FYNNEI.